This T cell receptor beta chain was sequenced for a study of cytomegalovirus exposure and HLA in healthy donors. Findings and caveats of the study: Only CMV serostatus was available as immune exposure information. Association of a missense DCLRE1C variant with TCR beta V- and J-gene trimming was reported in a later analysis. In a later analysis, HLA-associated beta chains showed higher expansion and lower generation probabilities than comparable chains.

The donors, nominally healthy at sampling, likely had unrecorded immune exposures. On this clone itself: The target antigen is unknown.

CDR1 is SNHLY and CDR2 is FYNNEI in the germline V gene. V shed 5 bases and J 0 bases; nucleotides not matched to a gene: 5. This CDR3 is 16 amino acids long. PCR primers comprised 60 Vbeta and 13 Jbeta primers. Here immunoSEQ multiplex PCR was the method, and the copy in TCRdb shows in-frame clones only, minus some. The data contain 150,000 to 200,000 clones, 60% to 80% of them singletons. V gene TRBV2 combines with J gene TRBJ2-4, with 9 nucleotides matching TRBD1. This TCR came from a female donor in good health and CMV-seronegative. Sequenced sample: PBMCs. CDR3 sequence (DNA): TGTGCCAGCAGTCAACAGGGGGCCCTAGCCAAAAACATTCAGTACTTC. As protein: CASSQQGALAKNIQYF.